The 32 T cell receptor beta chains below come from one sample, sequenced in a study of blood T cell repertoires in COVID-19. TCRdb's copy holds only in-frame clones and misses some; the assay was immunoSEQ multiplex PCR. The table has 100,000 to 150,000 clones, 70% to 90% seen once. Sequencing was performed on peripheral blood. Receptors were obtained from a man between 65 and 85 years old with active COVID-19.

The J gene is TRBJ1-4, the V gene TRBV5-6, with unresolved D. This CDR3 is 14 amino acids long. With 5 bases removed from V and 4 bases from J, the gap between germline ends came to 12 bases. In germline, CDR1 is SGHDT, CDR2 YYEEEE. The CDR3 DNA follows: TGTGCCAGCAGTGCGGGCAGATATAATGAAAAACTGTTTTTT. Its protein is CASSAGRYNEKLFF.

The chain uses TRBV25-1 and TRBJ2-1, with a weak D call TRBD2 (5 bases). Germline V lookup: CDR1 MGHDK, CDR2 SYGVNS. V dropped 8 bases and J dropped 10 bases, with 15 bases sitting between them. CDR3 length equals 12 residues. The chain's CDR3 is CASQRRGEEQFF. The CDR3 bases are TGTGCCAGCCAAAGACGGGGAGAGGAGCAGTTCTTC. Complete variable domain (other parts from reference TRBV25-1 and TRBJ2-1): EADIYQTPRYLVIGTGKKITLECSQTMGHDKMYWYQQDPGMELHLIHYSYGVNSTEKGDLSSESTVSRIRTEHFPLTLESARPSHTSQYLCASQRRGEEQFFGPGTRLTVL.

The chain joins TRBV7-9 to TRBJ2-2, with a tentative D call TRBD2 (5 bases). The germline V gene has CDR1 SEHNR and CDR2 FQNEAQ (reference sequence). This CDR3 is 16 amino acids long. V lost 5 bases and J lost 1, with 14 bases in between. For the CDR3, the DNA is TGTGCCAGCAGCCGCTGGGCGGGTGGGAACACCGGGGAGCTGTTTTTT. Translation: CASSRWAGGNTGELFF.

A few counts support this clone. The V gene is TRBV7-9, the J gene TRBJ1-2; the D gene is possibly TRBD1 (6 bases). The CDR3 is 16 amino acids. Germline assignment: CDR1 SEHNR and CDR2 FQNEAQ (reference sequence). Trimming stripped 5 bases from V and 6 bases from J, with 22 bases between. The CDR3 spells CASSPVGGRLGDGYTF. The CDR3 nucleotides read TGTGCCAGCAGCCCGGTGGGGGGGCGCTTGGGTGATGGCTACACCTTC.

V is TRBV6-5 and J is TRBJ2-7; D remains ambiguous. The germline V and J ends were trimmed by 2 bases and 4 bases, with 3 bases remaining between them. The germline V gene encodes CDR1 MNHEY and CDR2 SVGAGI. The CDR3 contains 11 residues. The CDR3 DNA sequence: TGTGCCAGCAGTTACCGGTACGAGCAGTACTTC. Translated: CASSYRYEQYF.

This chain joins TRBV9 and TRBJ2-7; TRBD2 matches at 10 bases. CDR3 length equals 16 residues. V trimming: 0 bases; J trimming: 7 bases; junction bases outside the gene matches: 10. CDR1 and CDR2 (germline): SGDLS, YYNGEE. CDR3 sequence (DNA): TGTGCCAGCAGCGTAGATCGAGCGGGAGGGCCGGGTGAGCAGTACTTC. Protein: CASSVDRAGGPGEQYF. The whole variable domain, remainder taken from reference TRBV9 and TRBJ2-7, is DSGVTQTPKHLITATGQRVTLRCSPRSGDLSVYWYQQSLDQGLQFLIQYYNGEERAKGNILERFSAQQFPDLHSELNLSSLELGDSALYFCASSVDRAGGPGEQYFGPGTRLTVT.

V gene TRBV4-1 combines with J gene TRBJ1-3, with D perhaps matching TRBD1 (6 bases). Looked up from germline, CDR1 is MGHRA and CDR2 is YSYEKL. The CDR3 length is 19 residues. V lost 3 bases and J 0 bases, leaving 21 bases between the germline ends. The CDR3, as DNA: TGCGCCAGCAGCCACCCGACAGGTAGCGTTGGTAGCTCTGGAAACACCATATATTTT. This sequence encodes CASSHPTGSVGSSGNTIYF.

This chain joins TRBV5-1 and TRBJ2-2, with a weak D call TRBD2 (6 bases). Per germline, CDR1 SGHRS and CDR2 YFSETQ. The CDR3 is 15 residues long. Trimming cost V 3 bases and J 5 bases, with 14 bases left between them. The CDR3 region is CASSWRDRGTGELFF. The CDR3 DNA follows: TGCGCCAGCAGCTGGAGGGACCGAGGTACCGGGGAGCTGTTTTTT. The full variable domain, in which reference TRBV5-1 and TRBJ2-2 provide the parts outside the CDR3, is KAGVTQTPRYLIKTRGQQVTLSCSPISGHRSVSWYQQTPGQGLQFLFEYFSETQRNKGNFPGRFSGRQFSNSRSEMNVSTLELGDSALYLCASSWRDRGTGELFFGEGSRLTVL.

The chain recombines TRBV18 with TRBJ2-1; 13 positions agree with TRBD2. The junction had 10 bases not matched to a gene; V was cut back by 6 bases and J by 2 bases. This CDR3 has 18 amino acids. Per germline, CDR1 KGHSH and CDR2 LQKENI. CDR3 coding DNA: TGTGCCAGCTCTCTTGGACTAGCGGGAGATGGGCCCTACAATGAGCAGTTCTTC. As protein: CASSLGLAGDGPYNEQFF.

J is TRBJ2-5 and V is TRBV5-5; 12 bases match TRBD1. With 4 bases clipped from V and 5 bases from J, the junction kept 9 bases outside the gene matches. This CDR3 is built from 16 residues. Germline V gene lookup returns CDR1 SGHKS and CDR2 YYEKEE (reference sequence). CDR3 protein: CASSPLGQGARETQYF. Here the CDR3 DNA reads TGTGCCAGCAGCCCTCTGGGACAGGGGGCACGGGAGACCCAGTACTTC.

V usage is TRBV6-5 and J usage is TRBJ2-2; D not certain. The CDR3 consists of 14 residues. Trimming removed 2 bases from V and 1 base from J, with 5 bases in between. The germline gives CDR1 MNHEY, CDR2 SVGAGI. The CDR3 is CASSYEWNTGELFF. Here the CDR3 DNA reads TGTGCCAGCAGTTACGAGTGGAACACCGGGGAGCTGTTTTTT.

The chain has TRBV5-6 and TRBJ2-7; TRBD2 aligns across 7 bases. This CDR3 has 14 amino acids. Germline V gene data show CDR1 as SGHDT and CDR2 as YYEEEE. The trim removed 2 bases at V and 3 bases at J, leaving 5 bases unmatched. The CDR3 sequence: CASSFRTSIYEQYF. The DNA of the CDR3 is TGTGCCAGCAGCTTTAGGACTAGTATCTACGAGCAGTACTTC.

The V call is TRBV7-2, the J call TRBJ2-5; tentatively, D is TRBD2 (5 bases). Germline CDR1 is SGHTA and CDR2 is FQGNSA. This CDR3 is 12 amino acids long. V was shortened by 9 bases and J by 3 bases, with 11 bases between the two germline ends. The CDR3 coding sequence is TGTGCCAGTGGGGAGAGTGAAGAGACCCAGTACTTC. Its protein is CASGESEETQYF.

The CDR3 region is CASSLAQGGMSEQYF. CDR3 nucleotide sequence: TGCGCCAGCAGCTTAGCACAGGGGGGGATGAGCGAGCAGTACTTC. The genes are TRBV5-1 and TRBJ2-7; TRBD1 might be the D (8 bases). The germline V gene encodes CDR1 SGHRS and CDR2 YFSETQ. Trimming cost V 2 bases and J 6 bases, with 18 bases left between them. This CDR3 is 15 amino acids long.

V usage is TRBV11-2 and J usage is TRBJ1-2, with unresolved D. The germline V and J ends were trimmed by 1 base and 6 bases, with 6 bases remaining between them. This CDR3 spans 12 amino acids. In germline, CDR1 is SGHAT, CDR2 FQNNGV. The DNA of the CDR3 is TGTGCCAGCAGCTTAGCTGCGGATGGCTACACCTTC. Amino acid sequence: CASSLAADGYTF.

This clone was counted a few times. V usage is TRBV28 and J usage is TRBJ1-2, with unresolved D. Trimming took off 5 bases at V and 4 bases at J, with 8 bases between the two ends. Germline CDR1 is MDHEN and CDR2 is SYDVKM. The length of the CDR3 is 12 residues. The CDR3 DNA sequence: TGTGCCAGCAGTATAGACACCTATGGCTACACCTTC. Translation gives CASSIDTYGYTF.

The V and J genes are TRBV11-1 and TRBJ2-2; TRBD2 agrees at 9 bases. Germline assignment: CDR1 SGHAT and CDR2 FQDESV (reference sequence). The CDR3 contains 16 residues. The ends lost 4 bases at V and 3 bases at J; junction bases unmatched: 6. The CDR3 DNA is TGTGCCAGCAGCTCCCCCCTAGCGGGGTACACCGGGGAGCTGTTTTTT. Protein product: CASSSPLAGYTGELFF.

The CDR3 region is CASSRRLAATSYEQYF. Here the CDR3 DNA reads TGTGCCAGCAGCCGGAGACTAGCGGCAACCTCCTACGAGCAGTACTTC. This chain connects TRBV11-2 to TRBJ2-7, with TRBD2 matching over 9 bases. Germline V CDR1 and CDR2: SGHAT, FQNNGV. The CDR3 spans 16 residues. Trimming at V came to 5 bases and at J to 0 bases, leaving 8 bases not matched to a gene.

This clone turned up a few times. The chain links TRBV6-1 to TRBJ2-2, with 10 bases that match TRBD1. After removal of 4 bases from V and 1 base from J, the junction contained 9 bases not matched to a gene. The CDR3 is 18 amino acids. Germline V gene lookup returns CDR1 MNHNS and CDR2 SASEGT. CDR3 in amino acids: CASSGPGQGSWNTGELFF. The CDR3 nucleotides are TGTGCCAGCAGTGGGCCGGGACAGGGGTCGTGGAACACCGGGGAGCTGTTTTTT.

The gene calls are TRBV28 and TRBJ2-1; tentatively, D is TRBD2 (5 bases). Germline CDR1 MDHEN, CDR2 SYDVKM. The length of the CDR3 is 18 residues. V dropped 5 bases and J dropped 0 bases, with 20 bases sitting between them. In DNA, the CDR3 is TGTGCCAGCAGTCAGAGGGCCCTGAACAAAGGCTCCTACAATGAGCAGTTCTTC. Translated: CASSQRALNKGSYNEQFF.

The V gene is TRBV12-3 or TRBV12-4, the J gene TRBJ1-2, with D possibly TRBD1 on 6 matching bases. The CDR3 consists of 13 residues. V was shortened by 5 bases and J by 0 bases, with 7 bases between the two germline ends. The CDR3 sequence: CASSRTANYGYTF. The CDR3 DNA reads as TGTGCCAGCAGTAGGACAGCTAACTATGGCTACACCTTC.

The J gene is TRBJ1-1, the V gene TRBV5-1; 7 bases match TRBD1. The length of the CDR3 is 16 residues. Germline values: CDR1 SGHRS, CDR2 YFSETQ. The J segment lost 6 bases and the V segment lost 2 bases, leaving 13 bases of the junction unmatched. DNA for the CDR3: TGCGCCAGCAGCTTCAACCGGCGGGAGGGGGCCGCTGAAGCTTTCTTT. This sequence encodes CASSFNRREGAAEAFF.

This clone was picked up a small number of times. The chain carries TRBV3-1 (or the pseudogene TRBV3-2) and TRBJ2-5; D is unclear. Germline V gives CDR1 LGHDT, CDR2 YNNKEL (reference sequence). The CDR3 consists of 12 residues. The V gene lost 1 base and the J gene lost 6 bases, with 6 bases spanning the gap. This CDR3 reads CASSQVTQTQYF. The CDR3 bases are TGTGCCAGCAGCCAAGTAACACAGACCCAGTACTTC.

V is TRBV7-9 and J is TRBJ2-2, with D possibly being TRBD1 (5 bases). Trimming removed 3 bases from V and 4 bases from J, with 12 bases in between. Germline V gene lookup returns CDR1 SEHNR and CDR2 FQNEAQ (reference sequence). This CDR3 has 15 amino acids. The CDR3 region has the DNA TGTGCCAGCAGCTTGGGGCAGGGTGGCACCGGGGAGCTGTTTTTT. This gives the protein CASSLGQGGTGELFF.

The chain has TRBV7-2 and TRBJ2-5, with D hard to call. The V end was cut by 5 bases, the J end by 2 bases, with 12 bases between. This CDR3 contains 14 residues. CDR1 SGHTA and CDR2 FQGNSA come from the germline V gene. The CDR3 sequence: CASSPDKLQETQYF. As DNA, the CDR3 is TGTGCCAGCAGCCCAGACAAATTACAAGAGACCCAGTACTTC. Variable domain in full (rest from reference TRBV7-2 and TRBJ2-5): GAGVSQSPSNKVTEKGKDVELRCDPISGHTALYWYRQSLGQGLEFLIYFQGNSAPDKSGLPSDRFSAERTGGSVSTLTIQRTQQEDSAVYLCASSPDKLQETQYFGPGTRLLVL.

The chain joins TRBV27 to TRBJ2-2; 7 nucleotides match TRBD1. V shed 4 bases, J shed 2 bases, and the junction held 7 bases outside the gene matches. Germline CDR1 and CDR2: MNHEY and SMNVEV (reference sequence). This CDR3 region has 16 residues. The CDR3 loop is CASSSLDRINTGELFF. For the CDR3, the DNA is TGTGCCAGCAGTTCCCTGGACAGGATCAACACCGGGGAGCTGTTTTTT.

The chain carries TRBV2 and TRBJ2-3; TRBD1 might be the D (7 bases). CDR3 length: 15 amino acids. The V end lost 8 bases, the J end lost 1 base, and 16 bases lay between the germline ends. Germline V gene data show CDR1 as SNHLY and CDR2 as FYNNEI. DNA for the CDR3: TGTGCCAGCGGAGAAGGAGGGACAGGCACAGATACGCAGTATTTT. Its translation is CASGEGGTGTDTQYF. The complete variable domain, with remaining parts taken from reference TRBV2 and TRBJ2-3, reads EPEVTQTPSHQVTQMGQEVILRCVPISNHLYFYWYRQILGQKVEFLVSFYNNEISEKSEIFDDQFSVERPDGSNFTLKIRSTKLEDSAMYFCASGEGGTGTDTQYFGPGTRLTVL.

The chain couples TRBV6-2 or TRBV6-3 to TRBJ2-3, with 8 bases identical to TRBD2. The CDR3 is 17 residues long. Germline-derived CDR1 and CDR2 are MNHEY and SVGEGT. The ends lost 2 bases at V and 4 bases at J; junction bases unmatched: 11. The CDR3 here is CASSYPSWREVADTQYF. As DNA, the CDR3 is TGTGCCAGCAGTTACCCATCCTGGCGGGAGGTCGCAGATACGCAGTATTTT.

The chain employs TRBV27 and TRBJ1-5; D may be TRBD1 (5 bases). The CDR3 sequence is 16 residues long. Germline-derived CDR1 and CDR2 are MNHEY and SMNVEV (reference sequence). The ends were cut back, 2 bases at V and 0 bases at J, with 11 bases in the middle. CDR3 DNA sequence: TGTGCCAGCAGTTTAGGGGGAGGGTATAGCAATCAGCCCCAGCATTTT. Its translation is CASSLGGGYSNQPQHF.

The chain combines TRBV11-2 with TRBJ2-5; 8 bases agree with TRBD2. The CDR3 is 16 residues long. Germline values: CDR1 SGHAT, CDR2 FQNNGV. The J segment lost 5 bases and the V segment lost 0 bases, leaving 8 bases of the junction unmatched. The CDR3 DNA reads as TGTGCCAGCAGCTTAGATCCGCCGGGAGGGGGGGAGACCCAGTACTTC. This codes for CASSLDPPGGGETQYF.

The chain is built from TRBV4-1 and TRBJ2-3, with TRBD2 identical over 11 bases. The CDR3 consists of 18 residues. CDR1 is MGHRA and CDR2 is YSYEKL in the germline V gene. The V segment lost 0 bases and the J segment 5 bases; nucleotides outside the gene matches: 10. The CDR3 sequence is CASSQDGGSGRGRDTQYF. Written as DNA, the CDR3 is TGCGCCAGCAGCCAAGATGGGGGTAGCGGGAGGGGGAGAGATACGCAGTATTTT.

The V gene is TRBV18, the J gene TRBJ1-4, with 8 positions matching TRBD1. The V gene's germline CDR1 is KGHSH and CDR2 LQKENI. The CDR3 length is 16 residues. V lost 5 bases and J lost 2; bases outside the gene matches: 7. The CDR3 nucleotides read TGTGCCAGCTCAACCGGGACAGGAAGGACTAATGAAAAACTGTTTTTT. Its protein product is CASSTGTGRTNEKLFF.